Each of the 2 T cell receptor beta chains below was sequenced from the same sample in a study of blood T cells in healthy people across ages. For the second PCR, which ran for roughly 6 to 12 cycles, a sample-barcoded 5' primer and a J-beta primer mix were used. TCRdb fed the 5' RACE reads into MiXCR, producing one record per CDR3 protein. The sample shows 1.5 million to 2 million distinct CDR3 sequences, about 30% of them seen only once. Material for sequencing was blood. These receptors all come from a woman aged 30 to 39 in good health.

The V call is TRBV4-1, the J call TRBJ2-1; 10 nucleotides match TRBD2. Germline V gene sequence: CDR1 MGHRA, CDR2 YSYEKL. The CDR3 extends over 16 amino acids. V lost 2 bases to trimming and J lost 4 bases; unmatched junction nucleotides: 5. CDR3 sequence reads: CASSQLAGALYNEQFF. The DNA for the CDR3 is TGCGCCAGCAGCCAACTAGCGGGGGCCTTATACAATGAGCAGTTCTTC.

Concerning this clonotype itself: Compared with germline, one end of the junction differs, possibly owing to a read error. The CDR3 nucleotides are TGCAATGCTCGTTCGGCGGGGTATTACGAGCAGTACTTC. It specifies CNARSAGYYEQYF. The chain couples TRBV20-1 to TRBJ2-7, with D possibly being TRBD2 (6 bases). The CDR3 sequence is 13 residues long. In germline, CDR1 is DFQATT, CDR2 SNEGSKA (reference sequence).